This TCR beta chain originates from a study of technical replicates of blood from a few donors. The protocol was immunoSEQ multiplex PCR, while the TCRdb copy is restricted to in-frame clones and leaves out a portion. This sample carries around 80,000 clones, 95% to 98% of them seen once, and the ten largest clones take approximately 0.15%. The material sequenced was T cells isolated from PBMCs. The sequence was collected from a human donor in good health.

The CDR3 bases are TGTGCCAGCAGCTTGGCAGCGGGGGTGTTGGCTAGAGAGACCCAGTACTTC. Translated, it gives CASSLAAGVLARETQYF. V and J are TRBV5-8 and TRBJ2-5; the match to TRBD2 covers 8 bases. V trimming: 0 bases; J trimming: 4 bases; junction bases outside the gene matches: 11. The CDR3 runs to 17 residues. Germline CDR1 and CDR2: SGHTS and YDEGEE.